These 27 T cell receptor beta chains share one sample of origin, sequenced in a study of PD-L1 blockade in urothelial cancer. Assay: immunoSEQ multiplex PCR; the TCRdb copy retains only in-frame clones and omits some. The sample has 50,000 to 65,000 clones, around 83% seen once. The source material was PBMCs, sampled around atezolizumab (anti-PD-L1) treatment. The receptor set was obtained from a man aged 50 to 60 with urothelial cancer.

This chain uses TRBV28 with TRBJ1-5; 7 bases map to TRBD1. The CDR3 is 15 amino acids. V trimming: 6 bases; J trimming: 6 bases; junction bases outside the gene matches: 11. Looked up from germline, CDR1 is MDHEN and CDR2 is SYDVKM. The CDR3 sequence: CASSLGGMGFQPQHF. The DNA for the CDR3 is TGTGCCAGCAGCCTAGGGGGCATGGGATTTCAGCCCCAGCATTTT.

This clone was counted between two and nine times. The rearrangement uses TRBV4-1 and TRBJ1-1; 7 bases fit TRBD1. V dropped 4 bases and J dropped 6; count of bases not matched to a gene: 5. Germline-derived CDR1 and CDR2 are MGHRA and YSYEKL. The CDR3 contains 13 residues. CDR3 bases: TGCGCCAGCAGCCTCCGGGACAGTCCTGAAGCTTTCTTT. Translation gives CASSLRDSPEAFF.

V gene TRBV27 combines with J gene TRBJ1-2, with TRBD1 matching over 10 bases. The length of the CDR3 is 14 residues. Germline V gene lookup returns CDR1 MNHEY and CDR2 SMNVEV (reference sequence). The CDR3 DNA sequence: TGTGCGACGGCGAGAGGACAGGGGGACCGGGGCTACACCTTC. Translation gives CATARGQGDRGYTF.

The chain couples TRBV27 to TRBJ2-1; D uncertain. Germline loops: CDR1 MNHEY, CDR2 SMNVEV (reference sequence). The CDR3 is 15 amino acids. Trimming pared 5 bases from V and 0 bases from J, leaving 11 bases between. The CDR3 loop reads CASSVLVRSYNEQFF. Written as DNA, the CDR3 is TGTGCCAGCAGTGTATTAGTCCGCTCCTACAATGAGCAGTTCTTC.

This clone was detected a few times. The CDR3 sequence is CASLSGTTPGELFF. The DNA of the CDR3 is TGTGCCAGCCTCTCCGGGACTACCCCCGGGGAGCTGTTTTTT. The chain is built from TRBV25-1 and TRBJ2-2, with 7 positions matching TRBD2. Losses at the gene ends were 8 bases for V and 6 bases for J; bases not matched to a gene: 9. Germline V lookup: CDR1 MGHDK, CDR2 SYGVNS. The CDR3 totals 14 residues.

The chain uses TRBV28 and TRBJ2-7, with 7 bases lining up with TRBD1. The CDR3 is made up of 16 amino acids. Germline V CDR1 and CDR2: MDHEN, SYDVKM. J lost 1 base, V lost 7 bases, and 13 bases had no gene match. The CDR3 nucleotides are TGTGCCAGCAATTCACAGGGGTCATTAGGGTCCTACGAGCAGTACTTC. It is translated as CASNSQGSLGSYEQYF.

The chain uses TRBV9 and TRBJ2-7; D remains ambiguous. The CDR3 is made up of 14 amino acids. Trimming shortened V by 1 base and J by 1 base, and 9 bases separated the two germline ends. In germline, CDR1 is SGDLS, CDR2 YYNGEE. DNA of the CDR3: TGTGCCAGCAGCGTAAATTTGCGGTCCTACGAGCAGTACTTC. Its protein is CASSVNLRSYEQYF.

In this sample, this clone turned up a few times. The rearrangement joins TRBV4-1 to TRBJ1-6; D is undetermined. This CDR3 has 13 residues. Trimming removed 1 base at V and 5 bases at J, with 3 bases between. In germline, CDR1 is MGHRA, CDR2 YSYEKL. The CDR3 coding sequence is TGCGCCAGCAGCCAAGGCGATAATTCACCCCTCCACTTT. Its translation: CASSQGDNSPLHF.

This clone has a handful of counts. The V gene is TRBV5-4, the J gene TRBJ2-1, with a possible D match to TRBD2 (6 bases). Germline V lookup: CDR1 SGHNT, CDR2 YYREEE (reference sequence). The V and J ends lost 4 bases and 7 bases respectively, with 15 bases between them. This CDR3 is 14 amino acids long. For the CDR3, the DNA is TGTGCCAGCAGCAGCCGACTAGTCGAGAATGAGCAGTTCTTC. This gives the protein CASSSRLVENEQFF.

The chain recombines TRBV6-6 with TRBJ2-2; TRBD1 matches 7 bases. CDR3 size: 15 residues. V was clipped by 4 bases and J by 6 bases; unmatched bases: 8. Germline-derived CDR1 and CDR2 are MNHNY and SVGAGI (reference sequence). The chain's CDR3 is CASSFPDRRPGELFF. The CDR3 region has the DNA TGTGCCAGCAGTTTCCCGGACAGGCGGCCCGGGGAGCTGTTTTTT.

The V and J genes are TRBV7-2 and TRBJ2-3; D perhaps matches TRBD1 (6 bases). V was trimmed by 5 bases and J by 10 bases, leaving 13 bases between them. CDR1 is SGHTA and CDR2 is FQGNSA in the germline V gene. CDR3 size: 12 residues. The CDR3 loop reads CASSPRGGAQYF. DNA for the CDR3: TGTGCCAGCAGCCCTAGAGGGGGTGCGCAGTATTTT.

This chain links TRBV7-9 with TRBJ2-7; 7 positions agree with TRBD2. Losses at the gene ends were 5 bases for V and 1 base for J; bases not matched to a gene: 8. Germline CDR1 reads SEHNR; CDR2 reads FQNEAQ (reference sequence). The CDR3 has 15 amino acids. The CDR3 loop reads CASSPSPGRSYEQYF. The CDR3 bases are TGTGCCAGCAGCCCTTCGCCCGGGAGGTCCTACGAGCAGTACTTC.

J is TRBJ2-5 and V is TRBV7-2; 11 bases fit TRBD1. The CDR3 is 15 amino acids. V lost 7 bases to trimming and J lost 1 base; unmatched junction nucleotides: 5. The germline gives CDR1 SGHTA, CDR2 FQGNSA. The DNA of the CDR3 is TGTGCCAGCAACCGGGGGACAGGGGGCCAAGAGACCCAGTACTTC. This sequence encodes CASNRGTGGQETQYF.

The chain has TRBV5-1 and TRBJ2-5, with D possibly TRBD2 on 5 matching bases. Between the trimmed V and J ends, which lost 4 bases and 3 bases, there was a span of 16 bases. Germline V lookup: CDR1 SGHRS, CDR2 YFSETQ. This CDR3 has 15 residues. The CDR3 protein is CASSAPPAEKETQYF. CDR3 DNA sequence: TGCGCCAGCAGCGCCCCCCCAGCGGAAAAAGAGACCCAGTACTTC.

CDR3 residues: CAWTRTVDNEKLFF. Here the CDR3 DNA reads TGTGCCTGGACCCGGACAGTAGATAATGAAAAACTGTTTTTT. The genes are TRBV30 and TRBJ1-4; TRBD1 might be the D (6 bases). The CDR3 totals 14 residues. Germline CDR1 reads GTSNPN; CDR2 reads SVGIG (reference sequence). V lost 4 bases and J lost 4, with 13 bases in between.

The chain uses TRBV10-1 and TRBJ2-1, with 9 positions matching TRBD2. Germline values: CDR1 WNHNN, CDR2 SYGVQD (reference sequence). V shed 4 bases, J shed 6 bases, and the junction held 10 bases outside the gene matches. The CDR3 has 16 residues. The CDR3 DNA follows: TGCGCCAGCAGTGTTAGCGGGAGTGTTTTCGGCAATGAGCAGTTCTTC. Residues: CASSVSGSVFGNEQFF.

J is TRBJ2-2 and V is TRBV14, with TRBD2 matching 12 bases. Germline assignment: CDR1 SGHDN and CDR2 FVKESK. Trimming took 1 base from V and 5 from J; bases not matched to a gene: 5. This CDR3 is built from 17 residues. The CDR3 here is CASSQGTSGIFTGELFF. The CDR3 DNA is TGTGCCAGCAGCCAAGGGACTAGCGGGATATTTACCGGGGAGCTGTTTTTT.

The chain links TRBV10-3 to TRBJ2-2; D may be TRBD1 (7 bases). Per the germline V gene, CDR1 is ENHRY and CDR2 is SYGVKD. The CDR3 extends over 14 amino acids. V lost 7 bases, J lost 2 bases, and 11 bases lay in between. CDR3 DNA: TGTGCCATCACAGGGGGGATTAACACCGGGGAGCTGTTTTTT. This translates into CAITGGINTGELFF.

The chain's CDR3 is CASSLGLAEAEQFF. CDR3 coding DNA: TGTGCCAGCAGCTTGGGACTAGCGGAGGCTGAGCAGTTCTTC. This chain joins TRBV7-2 and TRBJ2-1; the match to TRBD2 covers 11 bases. This CDR3 spans 14 amino acids. J gave up 9 bases and V 3 bases, and 4 bases lay outside the gene matches. The germline V gene has CDR1 SGHTA and CDR2 FQGNSA.

The V and J genes are TRBV29-1 and TRBJ1-1; TRBD1 matches at 8 bases. The trim removed 4 bases at V and 7 bases at J, leaving 5 bases unmatched. The CDR3 covers 12 residues. Germline values: CDR1 SQVTM, CDR2 ANQGSEA. The CDR3, as DNA: TGCAGCGTTGTGTCAGGGGGCGTTGAAGCTTTCTTT. Translating it yields CSVVSGGVEAFF.

This rearrangement joins TRBV9 to TRBJ1-1; D uncertain. V lost 0 bases, J lost 1 base, and 7 bases lay in between. Germline CDR1 SGDLS, CDR2 YYNGEE. This CDR3 region has 14 residues. CDR3 region: CASSVVAENTEAFF. In nucleotides, the CDR3 is TGTGCCAGCAGCGTAGTGGCAGAGAACACTGAAGCTTTCTTT.

This clone was observed a few times. A junction end diverges from the germline sequence, so it may reflect a read error. The genes are TRBV6-6 and TRBJ1-6; TRBD1 matches 7 bases. Germline V CDR1 and CDR2: MNHNY, SVGAGI (reference sequence). This CDR3 spans 11 amino acids. The CDR3 nucleotides read TGTGCCAGCAGTGCGCCCGGACAGGTCCTCTTT. Protein: CASSAPGQVLF.

The rearrangement links TRBV25-1 to TRBJ2-5; 7 nucleotides match TRBD1. V dropped 10 bases and J dropped 2; count of bases not matched to a gene: 4. This CDR3 has 12 residues. Germline V lookup: CDR1 MGHDK, CDR2 SYGVNS. In DNA form, the CDR3 reads TGTGCCACCACCAGGGGGCAAGAGACCCAGTACTTC. Its translation is CATTRGQETQYF.

This clone was recorded once. The chain employs TRBV11-2 and TRBJ1-3; perhaps TRBD1 as D (5 bases). The CDR3 covers 15 residues. The V and J ends lost 4 bases and 0 bases respectively, with 10 bases between them. The germline gives CDR1 SGHAT, CDR2 FQNNGV. The CDR3 sequence is CASSSSGFSGNTIYF. CDR3 sequence (DNA): TGTGCCAGCAGCTCATCAGGGTTCTCTGGAAACACCATATATTTT.

The rearrangement links TRBV2 to TRBJ2-3; the match to TRBD2 covers 7 bases. V lost 7 bases, J lost 4 bases, and 11 bases stayed unmatched. CDR1 and CDR2 from the germline V gene are SNHLY and FYNNEI. CDR3 size: 15 residues. The CDR3 here is CASTQWGGAADTQYF. DNA for the CDR3: TGTGCCAGCACCCAATGGGGGGGAGCAGCAGATACGCAGTATTTT. The full variable domain, completed using reference TRBV2 and TRBJ2-3, is EPEVTQTPSHQVTQMGQEVILRCVPISNHLYFYWYRQILGQKVEFLVSFYNNEISEKSEIFDDQFSVERPDGSNFTLKIRSTKLEDSAMYFCASTQWGGAADTQYFGPGTRLTVL.

This chain joins TRBV6-1 and TRBJ1-5, with 8 nucleotides matching TRBD1. Trimming cost V 8 bases and J 7 bases; bases outside gene matches: 7. The V gene's germline CDR1 is MNHNS and CDR2 SASEGT. The CDR3 has 13 amino acids. Here the CDR3 DNA reads TGTGCCAGCCGAATTGCAGGGGGCCAGCCCCAGCATTTT. It is translated as CASRIAGGQPQHF.

This chain links TRBV7-3 with TRBJ1-1; D unresolved. Per germline, CDR1 SGHTA and CDR2 FQGTGA. The CDR3 extends over 15 amino acids. With 1 base removed from V and 0 bases from J, the gap between germline ends came to 9 bases. The CDR3 loop is CASSLNGRLNTEAFF. DNA of the CDR3: TGTGCCAGCAGCTTAAATGGGAGGTTGAACACTGAAGCTTTCTTT.